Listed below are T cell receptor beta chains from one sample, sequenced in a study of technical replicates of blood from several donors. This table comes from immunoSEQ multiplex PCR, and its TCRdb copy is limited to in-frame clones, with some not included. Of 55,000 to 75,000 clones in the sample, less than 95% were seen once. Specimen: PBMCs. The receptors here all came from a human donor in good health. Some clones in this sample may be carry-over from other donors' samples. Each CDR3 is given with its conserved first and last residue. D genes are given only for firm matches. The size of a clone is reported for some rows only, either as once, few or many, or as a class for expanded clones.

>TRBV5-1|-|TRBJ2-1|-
TGCGCCAGCAGCCTCCTCGGACTTTCAAATGAGCAGTTCTTC
CASSLLGLSNEQFF
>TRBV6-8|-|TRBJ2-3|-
TGTGCCAGCAGTTACGATACGGGTACGGATACGCAGTATTTT
CASSYDTGTDTQYF
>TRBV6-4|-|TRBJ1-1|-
TGTGCCAGCAGTGACGAAATGGGGGGGACTGAAGCTTTCTTT
CASSDEMGGTEAFF
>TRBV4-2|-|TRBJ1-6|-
TGTGCCAGCAGCCAAGATGTGGAGAATTCACCCCTCCACTTT
CASSQDVENSPLHF
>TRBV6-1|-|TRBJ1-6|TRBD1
TGTGCCAGCAGAGACAGGGAGGTGTATAATTCACCCCTCCACTTT
CASRDREVYNSPLHF
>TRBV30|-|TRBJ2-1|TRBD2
TGTGCCTGGAGTGTGGGAAGCGGGACGGATGAGCAGTTCTTC
CAWSVGSGTDEQFF
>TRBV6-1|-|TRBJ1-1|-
TGTGCCAGCAGTGAATGGCAGGACTCGAACACTGAAGCTTTCTTT
CASSEWQDSNTEAFF
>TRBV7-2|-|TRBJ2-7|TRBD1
TGTGCCAGCAGCCTCACAGGGGGGTCCTACGAGCAGTACTTC
CASSLTGGSYEQYF
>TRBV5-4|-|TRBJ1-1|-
TGTGCCAGCACACCGCTCGGACAGCTAGATGAAGCTTTCTTT
CASTPLGQLDEAFF
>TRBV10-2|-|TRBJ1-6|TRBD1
TGCGCCAGCAGTGGTAGTGTGGGACAGGGTATTTCACCCCTCCACTTT
CASSGSVGQGISPLHF
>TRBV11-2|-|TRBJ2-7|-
TGTGCCAGCAGCACACGCCCGGGGGGCGGGGAGCAGTACTTC
CASSTRPGGGEQYF
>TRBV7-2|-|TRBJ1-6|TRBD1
TGTGCCAGCAGCCCTGGGACAGCTGGAACCCTCCACTTT
CASSPGTAGTLHF
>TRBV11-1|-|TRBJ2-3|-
TGTGCCAGCAGCTTATTGGAGGGGCCACGCACAGATACGCAGTATTTT
CASSLLEGPRTDTQYF
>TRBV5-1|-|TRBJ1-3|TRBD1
TGCGCCAGCAGCTTGGTGGGACAGGGGTCCGGAAACACCATATATTTT
CASSLVGQGSGNTIYF
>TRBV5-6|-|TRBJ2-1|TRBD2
TGTGCCAGCAGCTTGGCCGCACTAGCGGGACGAGAGCAGTTCTTC
CASSLAALAGREQFF
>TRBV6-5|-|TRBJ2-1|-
TGTGCCAGCAGTTCCAGCGGTGACCGGGACAATGAGCAGTTCTTC
CASSSSGDRDNEQFF
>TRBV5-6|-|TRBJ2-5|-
TGTGCCAGCAAACGACGGACAGCAATTTTCCAAGAGACCCAGTACTTC
CASKRRTAIFQETQYF
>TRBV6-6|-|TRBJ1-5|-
TGTGCCAGCAGTGACACAGGGTCAGGTCAGCCCCAGCATTTT
CASSDTGSGQPQHF
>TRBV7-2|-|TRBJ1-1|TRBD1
TGTGCCAGCAGCTACACAGGGGGCGACACTGAAGCTTTCTTT
CASSYTGGDTEAFF
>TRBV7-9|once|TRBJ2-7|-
TGTGCCAGCAGCTTCCAGGAAGGCGCCTACGAGCAGTACTTC
CASSFQEGAYEQYF
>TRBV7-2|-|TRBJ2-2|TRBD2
TGTGCCAGCAGCGTTGCGCGGGGGATACGCACCGGGGAGCTGTTTTTT
CASSVARGIRTGELFF
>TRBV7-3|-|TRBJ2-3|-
TGTGCCAGCAGCTTCCCTCCGCAGGGGCAGGATACGCAGTATTTT
CASSFPPQGQDTQYF
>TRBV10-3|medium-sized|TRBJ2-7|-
TGTGCCACCGGGGTCCCAGGGGTTAAAGCCTACGAGCAGTACTTC
CATGVPGVKAYEQYF
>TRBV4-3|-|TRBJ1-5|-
TGCGCCAGCAGCCAAGATGCGGGGGTAGGTCAGCCCCAGCATTTT
CASSQDAGVGQPQHF
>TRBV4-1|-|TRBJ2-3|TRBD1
TGCGCCAGCAGCCAAGATCATGGGACAGCGAGCACAGATACGCAGTATTTT
CASSQDHGTASTDTQYF
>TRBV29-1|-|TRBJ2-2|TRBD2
TGCAGCGTTGACACTAGCGGGAGATCCACCGGGGAGCTGTTTTTT
CSVDTSGRSTGELFF
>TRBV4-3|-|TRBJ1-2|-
TGCGCCAGCAGCCAAGATGTTGTTGTCCCGGGAGGCTACACCTTC
CASSQDVVVPGGYTF
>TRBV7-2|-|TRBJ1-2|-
TGTGCCAGCAGCTTAAAGTCGCAGGGTAATCGTGGCTACACCTTC
CASSLKSQGNRGYTF